In its sample, the clone carrying this T cell receptor beta chain was seen many times. The antigen remains undetermined. Germline V gene lookup returns CDR1 SGHTA and CDR2 FQGNSA. Trimming cost V 4 bases and J 5 bases; bases outside gene matches: 16. The CDR3 has 19 amino acids. Each CDR3 protein is one row after TCRdb ran MiXCR on the reads. Of under 250,000 distinct CDR3 sequences in the sample, 9% to 15% were seen once. The sample belongs to a study of T cell repertoires in cytomegalovirus infection. Turning to the study itself: Carrying CMV and the relevant HLA type showed in public TCR beta signatures.

Findings of the study overall: The ex vivo response was dominated by HLA-C-restricted CMV-specific TCR beta clonotypes. Summed frequency of shared TCR beta families picked out CMV carriers who also had the relevant HLA.

The receptor comes from a human donor in good health (CMV status not recorded). Some clones in this sample may be carry-over from other donors' samples. The V call is TRBV7-2, the J call TRBJ2-2; 10 bases are shared with TRBD2. The sample taken for sequencing was PBMCs. This chain's CDR3 is CASSSKPGTSDSSTGELFF. CDR3 sequence (DNA): TGTGCCAGCAGCTCCAAGCCCGGGACTAGCGATTCTTCTACCGGGGAGCTGTTTTTT.